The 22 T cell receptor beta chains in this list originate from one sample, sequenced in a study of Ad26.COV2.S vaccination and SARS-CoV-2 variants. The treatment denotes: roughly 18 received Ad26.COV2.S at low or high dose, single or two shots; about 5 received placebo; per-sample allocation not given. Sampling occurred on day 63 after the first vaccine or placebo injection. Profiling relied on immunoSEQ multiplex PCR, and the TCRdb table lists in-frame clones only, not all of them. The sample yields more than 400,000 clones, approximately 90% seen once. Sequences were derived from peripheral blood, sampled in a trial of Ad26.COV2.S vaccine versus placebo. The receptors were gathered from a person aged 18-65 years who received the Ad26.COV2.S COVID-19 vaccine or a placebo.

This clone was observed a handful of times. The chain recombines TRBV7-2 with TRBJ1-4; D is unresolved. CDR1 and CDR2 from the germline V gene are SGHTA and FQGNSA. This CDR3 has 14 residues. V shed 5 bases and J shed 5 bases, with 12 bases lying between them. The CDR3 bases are TGTGCCAGCAGCCCCGTCCCCGGGAATGAAAAACTGTTTTTT. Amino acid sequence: CASSPVPGNEKLFF.

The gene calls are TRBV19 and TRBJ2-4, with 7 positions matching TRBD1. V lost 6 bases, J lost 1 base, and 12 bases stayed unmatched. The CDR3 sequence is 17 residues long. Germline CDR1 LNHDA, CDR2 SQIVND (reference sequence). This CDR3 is CASSPGPWGQAKNIQYF. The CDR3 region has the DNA TGTGCCAGTAGCCCCGGGCCGTGGGGACAGGCCAAAAACATTCAGTACTTC.

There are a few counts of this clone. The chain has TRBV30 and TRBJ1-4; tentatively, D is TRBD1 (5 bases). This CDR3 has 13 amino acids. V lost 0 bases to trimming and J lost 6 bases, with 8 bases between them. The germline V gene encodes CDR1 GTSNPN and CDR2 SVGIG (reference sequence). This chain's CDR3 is CAWSVARDEKLFF. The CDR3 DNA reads TGTGCCTGGAGTGTGGCCAGGGATGAAAAACTGTTTTTT.

For the CDR3, the DNA is TGTGCCAGCAAGATGGACAGGGCCAGGTCACCCCTCCACTTT. Translation gives CASKMDRARSPLHF. The rearrangement links TRBV6-5 to TRBJ1-6; the match to TRBD1 covers 8 bases. Trimming removed 7 bases from V and 10 bases from J; junction bases left unmatched: 9. The CDR3 extends over 14 amino acids. CDR1 is MNHEY and CDR2 is SVGAGI in the germline V gene.

DNA for the CDR3: TGTGCCAGCAGCTTCACCCGGACTAGCGGGGTTACAGATACGCAGTATTTT. This encodes CASSFTRTSGVTDTQYF. V gene TRBV7-2 combines with J gene TRBJ2-3, with 12 bases matching TRBD2. The CDR3 spans 17 residues. Germline CDR1 is SGHTA and CDR2 is FQGNSA. The V segment lost 3 bases and the J segment 3 bases; nucleotides outside the gene matches: 7. The full variable domain, completed using reference TRBV7-2 and TRBJ2-3, is GAGVSQSPSNKVTEKGKDVELRCDPISGHTALYWYRQSLGQGLEFLIYFQGNSAPDKSGLPSDRFSAERTGGSVSTLTIQRTQQEDSAVYLCASSFTRTSGVTDTQYFGPGTRLTVL.

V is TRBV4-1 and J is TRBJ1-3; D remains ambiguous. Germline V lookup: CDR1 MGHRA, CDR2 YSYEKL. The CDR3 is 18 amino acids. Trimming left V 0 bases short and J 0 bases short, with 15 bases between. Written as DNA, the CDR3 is TGCGCCAGCAGCCAAGATCAGCTGTCCCCAGTCTCTGGAAACACCATATATTTT. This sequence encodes CASSQDQLSPVSGNTIYF.

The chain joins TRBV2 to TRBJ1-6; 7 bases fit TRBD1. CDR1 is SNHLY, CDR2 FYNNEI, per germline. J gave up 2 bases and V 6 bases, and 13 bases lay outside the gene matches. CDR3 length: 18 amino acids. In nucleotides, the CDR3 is TGTGCCAGCAGCACCATACAGGGGTCTAGGGCCTATAATTCACCCCTCCACTTT. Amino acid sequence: CASSTIQGSRAYNSPLHF.

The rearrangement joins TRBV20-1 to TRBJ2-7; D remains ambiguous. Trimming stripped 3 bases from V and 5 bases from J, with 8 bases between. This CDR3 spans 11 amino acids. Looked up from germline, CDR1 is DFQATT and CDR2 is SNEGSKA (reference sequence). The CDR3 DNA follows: TGCAGTGCTAGCGAAAGAAACGAGCAGTACTTC. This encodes CSASERNEQYF.

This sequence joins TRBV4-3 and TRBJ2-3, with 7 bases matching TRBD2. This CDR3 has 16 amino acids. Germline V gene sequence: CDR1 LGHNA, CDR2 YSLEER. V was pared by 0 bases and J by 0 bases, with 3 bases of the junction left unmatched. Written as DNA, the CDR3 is TGCGCCAGCAGCCAAGAAGGGCGGGGGAGCACAGATACGCAGTATTTT. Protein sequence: CASSQEGRGSTDTQYF.

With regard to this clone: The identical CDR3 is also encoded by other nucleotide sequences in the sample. DNA for the CDR3: TGTGCCAGCAGCTTAACGGGCAACACTGAAGCTTTCTTT. Its translation: CASSLTGNTEAFF. J is TRBJ1-1 and V is TRBV7-9; the D is unclear. The CDR3 spans 13 residues. The germline V gene has CDR1 SEHNR and CDR2 FQNEAQ (reference sequence). V lost 2 bases and J lost 2, with 6 bases in between.

CDR3 in DNA: TGTGCCAGCAGCGTAGCACTTCTCACAGATACGCAGTATTTT. Protein product: CASSVALLTDTQYF. The V call is TRBV9, the J call TRBJ2-3, with D uncertain. The CDR3 runs 14 residues. Germline V lookup: CDR1 SGDLS, CDR2 YYNGEE. V shed 0 bases and J shed 2 bases, with 7 bases lying between them.

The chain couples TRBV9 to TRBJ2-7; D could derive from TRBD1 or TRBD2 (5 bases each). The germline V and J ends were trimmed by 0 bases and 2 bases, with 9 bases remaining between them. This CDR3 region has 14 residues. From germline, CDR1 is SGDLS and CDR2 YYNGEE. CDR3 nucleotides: TGTGCCAGCAGCGTAGAAATGGGGGCCTACGAGCAGTACTTC. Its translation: CASSVEMGAYEQYF.

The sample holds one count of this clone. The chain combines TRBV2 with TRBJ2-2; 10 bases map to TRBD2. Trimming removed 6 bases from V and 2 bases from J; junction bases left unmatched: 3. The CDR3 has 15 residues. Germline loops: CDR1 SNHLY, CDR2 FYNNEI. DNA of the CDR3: TGTGCCAGCAGGAGCGGGGGGGTAAACACCGGGGAGCTGTTTTTT. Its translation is CASRSGGVNTGELFF.

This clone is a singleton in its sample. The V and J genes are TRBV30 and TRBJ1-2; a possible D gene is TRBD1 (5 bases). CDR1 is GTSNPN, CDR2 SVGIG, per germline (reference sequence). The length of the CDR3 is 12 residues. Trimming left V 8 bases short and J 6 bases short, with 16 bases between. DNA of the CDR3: TGTGCCCGGAAGGGACTCATAGATGGCTACACCTTC. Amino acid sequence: CARKGLIDGYTF.

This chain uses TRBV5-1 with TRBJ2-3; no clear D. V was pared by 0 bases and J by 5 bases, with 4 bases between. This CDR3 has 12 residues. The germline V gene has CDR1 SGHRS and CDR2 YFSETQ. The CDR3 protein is CASSLAVDTQYF. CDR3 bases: TGCGCCAGCAGCTTGGCGGTAGATACGCAGTATTTT.

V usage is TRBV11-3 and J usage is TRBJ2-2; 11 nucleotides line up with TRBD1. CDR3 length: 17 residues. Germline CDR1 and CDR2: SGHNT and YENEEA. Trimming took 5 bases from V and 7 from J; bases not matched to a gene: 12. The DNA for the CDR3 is TGTGCCAGCAGCCGGGGGACTGGACAGGGGGCAATCGGGGAGCTGTTTTTT. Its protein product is CASSRGTGQGAIGELFF.

This chain's CDR3 is CSVRGQGADGYTF. CDR3 DNA sequence: TGCAGCGTCCGAGGACAGGGGGCTGATGGCTACACCTTC. The chain is built from TRBV29-1 and TRBJ1-2; TRBD1 matches at 11 bases. Germline CDR1 and CDR2: SQVTM and ANQGSEA. The ends lost 6 bases at V and 6 bases at J; junction bases unmatched: 6. The CDR3 is 13 amino acids.

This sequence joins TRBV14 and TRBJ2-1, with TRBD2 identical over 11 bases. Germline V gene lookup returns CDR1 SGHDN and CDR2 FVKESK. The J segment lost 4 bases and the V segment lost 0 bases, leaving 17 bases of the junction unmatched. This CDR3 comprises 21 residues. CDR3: CASSQDWSASGGRGLYNEQFF. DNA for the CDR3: TGTGCCAGCAGCCAAGATTGGTCGGCTAGCGGGGGGCGAGGGCTATACAATGAGCAGTTCTTC.

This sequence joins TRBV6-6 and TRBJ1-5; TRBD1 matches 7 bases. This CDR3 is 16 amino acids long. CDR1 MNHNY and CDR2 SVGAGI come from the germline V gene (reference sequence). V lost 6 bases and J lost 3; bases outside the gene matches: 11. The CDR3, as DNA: TGTGCCAGCAGCGGAACCAGGGGGGCTACCAATCAGCCCCAGCATTTT. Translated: CASSGTRGATNQPQHF.

The CDR3 nucleotides are TGCGCCAGCAGCCCGCTGACAGGGGGCGCGGGAACTGAAGCTTTCTTT. Translated, it gives CASSPLTGGAGTEAFF. The rearrangement links TRBV5-1 to TRBJ1-1; 10 nucleotides match TRBD1. J lost 5 bases, V lost 4 bases, and 11 bases had no gene match. CDR3 length: 16 residues. Germline CDR1 reads SGHRS; CDR2 reads YFSETQ. The full variable domain, its missing parts supplied by reference TRBV5-1 and TRBJ1-1, is KAGVTQTPRYLIKTRGQQVTLSCSPISGHRSVSWYQQTPGQGLQFLFEYFSETQRNKGNFPGRFSGRQFSNSRSEMNVSTLELGDSALYLCASSPLTGGAGTEAFFGQGTRLTVV.

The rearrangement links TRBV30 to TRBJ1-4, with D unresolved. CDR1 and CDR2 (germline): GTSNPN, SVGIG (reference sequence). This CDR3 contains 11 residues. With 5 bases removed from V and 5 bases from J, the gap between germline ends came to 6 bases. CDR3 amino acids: CAWGGNEKLFF. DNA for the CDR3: TGTGCCTGGGGCGGGAATGAAAAACTGTTTTTT.

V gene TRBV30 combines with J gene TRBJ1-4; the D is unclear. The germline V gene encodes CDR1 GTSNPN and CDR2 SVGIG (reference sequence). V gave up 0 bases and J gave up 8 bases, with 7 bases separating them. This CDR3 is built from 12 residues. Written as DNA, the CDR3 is TGTGCCTGGAGTGTGGAGGAGGAAAAACTGTTTTTT. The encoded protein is CAWSVEEEKLFF.